Below are 24 T cell receptor beta chains sequenced from a single sample in a study of blood T cell repertoires in COVID-19. Assay used: immunoSEQ multiplex PCR; TCRdb lists only in-frame clones, some missing. The data hold roughly 160,000 clones, with more than 75% observed a single time. The sample was peripheral blood. These receptors were obtained from a man between 18 and 29 years old with COVID-19, enrolled during active disease.

The chain combines TRBV7-9 with TRBJ2-3; 14 bases match TRBD2. V was clipped by 5 bases and J by 5 bases; unmatched bases: 9. The CDR3 covers 17 residues. Per the germline V gene, CDR1 is SEHNR and CDR2 is FQNEAQ (reference sequence). The DNA of the CDR3 is TGTGCCAGCAGCCCCCCGACTAGCGGGAGGGCAGGAGATACGCAGTATTTT. The encoded protein is CASSPPTSGRAGDTQYF.

CDR3 in amino acids: CASILGTGGSYEQYF. CDR3 in DNA: TGTGCCAGCATTCTCGGGACAGGGGGTTCCTACGAGCAGTACTTC. The V call is TRBV28, the J call TRBJ2-7, with 11 bases matching TRBD1. The CDR3 spans 15 residues. Per the germline V gene, CDR1 is MDHEN and CDR2 is SYDVKM. With V trimmed by 7 bases and J by 1 base, 6 bases remained unmatched.

CDR3 in amino acids: CASSPSPGAFRNEQYF. The CDR3 DNA is TGTGCCAGCAGCCCCAGCCCAGGGGCCTTTCGGAACGAGCAGTACTTC. The chain employs TRBV11-2 and TRBJ2-7, with a possible D match to TRBD1 (6 bases). The germline gives CDR1 SGHAT, CDR2 FQNNGV. With 5 bases removed from V and 5 bases from J, the gap between germline ends came to 22 bases. The CDR3 extends over 16 amino acids.

V and J are TRBV6-2 or TRBV6-3 and TRBJ1-3; D gene uncertain. Per germline, CDR1 MNHEY and CDR2 SVGEGT. Deletions cut 2 bases from V and 0 bases from J, with 5 bases between. The CDR3 length is 14 residues. As DNA, the CDR3 is TGTGCCAGCAGTTACGGCGGCTCTGGAAACACCATATATTTT. Protein: CASSYGGSGNTIYF.

The chain couples TRBV19 to TRBJ1-1; no definite D call. CDR1 LNHDA and CDR2 SQIVND come from the germline V gene (reference sequence). V lost 9 bases and J 5 bases, leaving 10 bases between the germline ends. The CDR3 sequence is 11 residues long. CDR3 residues: CASSGRTEAFF. The CDR3 bases are TGTGCCAGCTCCGGGAGGACTGAAGCTTTCTTT.

This chain joins TRBV23-1 and TRBJ1-5, with 12 bases identical to TRBD1. TRBV23-1 is an ORF for which the function is uncertain. This CDR3 comprises 17 residues. The junction had 9 bases not matched to a gene; V was cut back by 3 bases and J by 6 bases. The CDR3 loop reads CASSHPGQGASSQPQHF. DNA for the CDR3: TGCGCCAGCAGTCATCCGGGACAGGGGGCTTCTAGTCAGCCCCAGCATTTT.

The genes are TRBV10-3 and TRBJ1-1; perhaps TRBD1 as D (6 bases). This CDR3 contains 12 residues. CDR1 is ENHRY and CDR2 is SYGVKD in the germline V gene. V lost 4 bases and J 7 bases, leaving 10 bases between the germline ends. Here the CDR3 reads CAISGEGGEAFF. CDR3 nucleotides: TGTGCCATCAGTGGCGAAGGGGGTGAAGCTTTCTTT.

In its sample, this clone was seen once. One junction end disagrees with the germline gene, perhaps due to a read error. The J gene is TRBJ1-4, the V gene TRBV28, with 9 bases aligning to TRBD1. In germline, CDR1 is MDHEN, CDR2 SYDVKM. The CDR3 consists of 16 residues. The CDR3 spells CASSLSRTGANEKLLF. The CDR3 coding sequence is TGTGCCAGCAGTCTCTCACGGACAGGGGCTAATGAAAAACTGCTTTTT.

The chain joins TRBV27 to TRBJ2-7; 7 bases fit TRBD2. V trimming: 3 bases; J trimming: 4 bases; junction bases outside the gene matches: 6. Germline lookup yields CDR1 MNHEY and CDR2 SMNVEV (reference sequence). This CDR3 is built from 14 residues. The CDR3 coding sequence is TGTGCCAGCAGTTTGGCTAGCGGCGATTACGAGCAGTACTTC. It yields the protein CASSLASGDYEQYF.

This clone has a handful of counts. In nucleotides, the CDR3 is TGTGCCAGCAGCTTCCTCGGACTAGAGAGGCACACCGGGGAGCTGTTTTTT. Protein: CASSFLGLERHTGELFF. The V gene is TRBV5-6, the J gene TRBJ2-2; the match to TRBD2 covers 7 bases. V was clipped by 2 bases and J by 3 bases; unmatched bases: 10. CDR1 is SGHDT and CDR2 is YYEEEE in the germline V gene. The CDR3 contains 17 residues.

V is TRBV15 and J is TRBJ2-7; 11 bases align to TRBD1. Germline-derived CDR1 and CDR2 are LNHNV and YYDKDF (reference sequence). V was clipped by 5 bases and J by 4 bases; unmatched bases: 13. CDR3 length: 17 amino acids. CDR3 nucleotides: TGTGCCACCAGCGAATCCGGACAGGGGGCAATGTGGTACGAGCAGTACTTC. Protein sequence: CATSESGQGAMWYEQYF.

The chain uses TRBV5-6 and TRBJ2-1, with 11 bases identical to TRBD2. CDR3 length: 15 amino acids. The J segment lost 3 bases and the V segment lost 4 bases, leaving 3 bases of the junction unmatched. Germline-derived CDR1 and CDR2 are SGHDT and YYEEEE. CDR3 sequence reads: CASSPTSGGYNEQFF. The CDR3 DNA is TGTGCCAGCAGCCCAACTAGCGGGGGCTACAATGAGCAGTTCTTC.

This CDR3 reads CSDSATSSYNEQFF. For the CDR3, the DNA is TGCAGTGACTCGGCGACCAGCTCCTACAATGAGCAGTTCTTC. The rearrangement joins TRBV29-1 to TRBJ2-1; D is unclear. Germline V gene data show CDR1 as SQVTM and CDR2 as ANQGSEA. This CDR3 comprises 14 residues.

The rearrangement joins TRBV5-1 to TRBJ2-1; TRBD2 matches 11 bases. The CDR3 length is 17 residues. Germline trimming cut 1 base from V and 3 bases from J; bases unmatched to any gene: 6. In germline, CDR1 is SGHRS, CDR2 YFSETQ. The CDR3, as DNA: TGCGCCAGCAGCTTGTTTGGGGGACTAGCGGACTACAATGAGCAGTTCTTC. This gives the protein CASSLFGGLADYNEQFF.

The chain combines TRBV12-3 or TRBV12-4 with TRBJ1-1; D is uncertain. V was pared by 1 base and J by 5 bases, with 8 bases between. CDR3 length: 13 residues. This CDR3 is CASSLVSRTEAFF. In DNA form, the CDR3 reads TGTGCCAGCAGTTTAGTGAGTCGGACTGAAGCTTTCTTT.

This clone is a singleton in its sample. The CDR3 bases are TGTGCCAGCAGCCTCGAGACAGGGGCTTATGGCTACACCTTC. This gives the protein CASSLETGAYGYTF. The genes are TRBV3-1 (or the pseudogene TRBV3-2) and TRBJ1-2; 8 nucleotides match TRBD1. Trimming removed 4 bases from V and 5 bases from J; junction bases left unmatched: 6. The CDR3 sequence is 14 residues long. CDR1 LGHDT and CDR2 YNNKEL come from the germline V gene (reference sequence).

Remarks on this clone: Germline is not matched at one junction end, which may reflect a read error. The CDR3 reads CASSWSQRDRAIRAPIW. The CDR3 nucleotides are TGTGCCAGCAGTTGGAGCCAACGGGACAGGGCTATCCGAGCGCCTATATGG. The chain couples TRBV28 to TRBJ1-5; 9 bases match TRBD1. Germline CDR1 MDHEN, CDR2 SYDVKM. The CDR3 is 17 residues long.

Written as DNA, the CDR3 is TGTGCCAGCAGCCCCCTCCTGACTAGCGGGAGGGTAGATACGCAGTATTTT. Its protein is CASSPLLTSGRVDTQYF. J is TRBJ2-3 and V is TRBV27, with TRBD2 identical over 14 bases. Germline V lookup: CDR1 MNHEY, CDR2 SMNVEV (reference sequence). J was trimmed by 5 bases and V by 6 bases; bases with no gene match: 10. There are 17 residues in the CDR3.

The chain is built from TRBV19 and TRBJ2-3, with TRBD2 matching over 7 bases. In germline, CDR1 is LNHDA, CDR2 SQIVND (reference sequence). J gave up 1 base and V 4 bases, and 11 bases lay outside the gene matches. This CDR3 contains 17 residues. CDR3 sequence reads: CASSKWTRWLGTDTQYF. DNA for the CDR3: TGTGCCAGTAGTAAATGGACTAGATGGTTGGGCACAGATACGCAGTATTTT.

The V gene is TRBV5-1, the J gene TRBJ2-7; 8 bases fit TRBD1. There are 14 residues in the CDR3. Germline-derived CDR1 and CDR2 are SGHRS and YFSETQ. V was pared by 8 bases and J by 3 bases, with 10 bases of the junction left unmatched. This chain's CDR3 is CASHRGTGDYEQYF. The DNA of the CDR3 is TGCGCCAGTCACAGGGGGACCGGGGACTACGAGCAGTACTTC.

The J gene is TRBJ1-3, the V gene TRBV29-1, with D possibly TRBD1 on 5 matching bases. The CDR3 runs 14 residues. Deletions cut 0 bases from V and 2 bases from J, with 8 bases between. Germline V gene data show CDR1 as SQVTM and CDR2 as ANQGSEA. CDR3 bases: TGCAGCGTTGAAGAAATAGGGGCTGGAAACACCATATATTTT. Protein sequence: CSVEEIGAGNTIYF. The full variable domain, in which reference TRBV29-1 and TRBJ1-3 provide the parts outside the CDR3, is SAVISQKPSRDICQRGTSLTIQCQVDSQVTMMFWYRQQPGQSLTLIATANQGSEATYESGFVIDKFPISRPNLTFSTLTVSNMSPEDSSIYLCSVEEIGAGNTIYFGEGSWLTVV.

This sequence joins TRBV6-5 and TRBJ2-7, with 8 positions matching TRBD1. Unmatched junction bases numbered 8, after V lost 0 bases and J lost 7 bases. The V gene's germline CDR1 is MNHEY and CDR2 SVGAGI. CDR3 length: 15 residues. DNA of the CDR3: TGTGCCAGCAGTTACTCGAGGACAGGGATGAGGGAGCAGTACTTC. Translated: CASSYSRTGMREQYF.

The chain has TRBV27 and TRBJ1-1; 7 bases are shared with TRBD1. Per the germline V gene, CDR1 is MNHEY and CDR2 is SMNVEV (reference sequence). After removal of 1 base from V and 1 base from J, the junction contained 3 bases not matched to a gene. The CDR3 covers 15 residues. The CDR3 DNA reads as TGTGCCAGCAGTTTATATACAGGGGAGAACACTGAAGCTTTCTTT. This gives the protein CASSLYTGENTEAFF.

The chain uses TRBV7-5 and TRBJ2-1; the table names TRBD2, a call not compared with the DNA. TRBV7-5 is a known pseudogene. The CDR3 is 13 residues long. The CDR3 nucleotides read TGTGCCAGAAGCGGGAGGGCCACCAATGAGCAGTTCTTC. It codes for CARSGRATNEQFF.